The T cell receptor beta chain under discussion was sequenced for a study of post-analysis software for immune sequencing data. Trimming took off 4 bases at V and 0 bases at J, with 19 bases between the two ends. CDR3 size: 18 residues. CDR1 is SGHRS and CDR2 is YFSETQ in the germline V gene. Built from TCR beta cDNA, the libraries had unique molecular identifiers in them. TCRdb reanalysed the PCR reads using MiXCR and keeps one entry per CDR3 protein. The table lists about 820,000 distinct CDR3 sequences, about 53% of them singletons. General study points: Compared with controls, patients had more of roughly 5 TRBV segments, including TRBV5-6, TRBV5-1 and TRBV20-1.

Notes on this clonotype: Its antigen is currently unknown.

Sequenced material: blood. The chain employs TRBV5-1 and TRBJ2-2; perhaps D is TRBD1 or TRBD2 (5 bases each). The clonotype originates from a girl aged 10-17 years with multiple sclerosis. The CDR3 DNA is TGCGCCAGCAGCCTCCACCGGGACCATCTTCCGAACACCGGGGAGCTGTTTTTT. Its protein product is CASSLHRDHLPNTGELFF.